This T cell receptor beta chain derives from a study of blood T cell repertoires in COVID-19. As for the study in general: There were acute and convalescent COVID-19 samples, and they came from the United States, Italy and Spain.

V was clipped by 0 bases and J by 5 bases; unmatched bases: 4. In germline, CDR1 is SGHRS, CDR2 YFSETQ. The CDR3 spans 16 residues. Per the original methods: Using reference gene primer amplification, nucleated cell counts were estimated. Clones were sequenced by immunoSEQ multiplex PCR, and TCRdb holds only the in-frame ones, with some missing. The V and J calls and the clone size are those of that table, but D and trimming were determined from the DNA. The sample consists of 120,000 or so clones, about nine tenths of them appearing once. The sequenced sample consisted of peripheral blood. This chain links TRBV5-1 with TRBJ1-4; 10 bases line up with TRBD1. This sequence originates from a man aged 35 to 55 with acute or convalescent COVID-19. The CDR3 region has the DNA TGCGCCAGCAGCTTGGGACCGGGACAGGGGAATGAAAAACTGTTTTTT. It is translated as CASSLGPGQGNEKLFF.